This T cell receptor beta chain was recovered during a study of T cells after yellow fever vaccination. At least ten counts were recorded for this clonotype. Via MiXCR, TCRdb re-called the 5' RACE reads, giving one row per CDR3 protein. The sample lists roughly 330,000 distinct CDR3 sequences, approximately 7% occurring once. The V end was cut by 5 bases, the J end by 7 bases, with 9 bases between. Germline CDR1 is MDHEN and CDR2 is SYDVKM. The CDR3 loop spans 12 amino acids. This specimen consisted of PBMCs, obtained about 41 days after the first yellow fever vaccination. The clonotype was recovered from a man aged 18 to 30 who received the YFV17D yellow fever vaccine. The chain carries TRBV28 and TRBJ1-5, with D unclear. Here the CDR3 reads CASSTTGQPQHF. The CDR3 nucleotides read TGTGCCAGCAGTACAACGGGGCAGCCCCAGCATTTT.